This section outlines one T cell receptor beta chain sequence together with its context. The assay was immunoSEQ multiplex PCR, and TCRdb's table has in-frame clones only and misses some. Of 100,000 to 150,000 clones in the sample, about 89% were seen once. The CDR3 contains 15 residues. The V and J ends lost 6 bases and 1 base respectively, with 13 bases between them. Germline V gene data show CDR1 as MDHEN and CDR2 as SYDVKM. These data come from a study of blood T cell repertoires in COVID-19. Study details: Samples of COVID-19 (acute and convalescent) were obtained from the United States, Italy and Spain.

Sequencing was performed on peripheral blood. The TCR originated in a woman between 70 and 85 years old with COVID-19, enrolled during active disease. V gene TRBV28 combines with J gene TRBJ1-5, with D perhaps TRBD1 (6 bases). The CDR3 DNA sequence: TGTGCCAGCAGCCTGACTCAGGGGAGCAATCAGCCCCAGCATTTT. Translated, it gives CASSLTQGSNQPQHF.